The subject of this entry is one T cell receptor (beta chain). This entry belongs to a study of T cell changes during pregnancy in multiple sclerosis. The trim removed 6 bases at V and 9 bases at J, leaving 16 bases unmatched. The CDR3 totals 16 residues. Per germline, CDR1 ENHRY and CDR2 SYGVKD. Profiled with immunoSEQ multiplex PCR; TCRdb holds only in-frame clones, not every one. Found here are some 99,000 clones, about 90% of them singletons; the top ten hold about 2.3%. The source was peripheral blood, collected after pregnancy. The genes are TRBV10-3 and TRBJ2-1; TRBD2 matches 8 bases. This receptor was identified in a female donor in good health, enrolled as a control in a pregnancy study. The CDR3 DNA reads as TGTGCCATCAGCGACACCCTCTTGCGGGGGGAGGCTGAGCAGTTCTTC. Protein sequence: CAISDTLLRGEAEQFF.